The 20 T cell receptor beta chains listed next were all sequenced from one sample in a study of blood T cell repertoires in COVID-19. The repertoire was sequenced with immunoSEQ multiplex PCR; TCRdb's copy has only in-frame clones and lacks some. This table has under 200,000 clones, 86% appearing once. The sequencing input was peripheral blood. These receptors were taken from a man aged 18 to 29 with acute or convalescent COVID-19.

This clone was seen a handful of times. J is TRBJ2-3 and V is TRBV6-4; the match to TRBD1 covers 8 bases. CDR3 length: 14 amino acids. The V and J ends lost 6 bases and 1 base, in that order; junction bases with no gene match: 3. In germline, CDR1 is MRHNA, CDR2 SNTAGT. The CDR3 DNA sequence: TGTGCCAGCAGCCAGGGGGCTGGCACAGATACGCAGTATTTT. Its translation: CASSQGAGTDTQYF.

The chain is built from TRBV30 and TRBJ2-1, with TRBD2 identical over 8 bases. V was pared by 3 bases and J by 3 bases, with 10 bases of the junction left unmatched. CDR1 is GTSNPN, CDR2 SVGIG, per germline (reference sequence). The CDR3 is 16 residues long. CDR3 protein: CAWSGPLAGGYNEQFF. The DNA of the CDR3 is TGTGCCTGGAGCGGGCCATTGGCGGGGGGCTACAATGAGCAGTTCTTC.

The CDR3 DNA follows: TGTGCCACCAGCTTGGACAGAAAAACCGGGGAGCTGTTTTTT. It is translated as CATSLDRKTGELFF. This rearrangement joins TRBV15 to TRBJ2-2; perhaps TRBD1 as D (6 bases). V was clipped by 5 bases and J by 5 bases, with 12 bases between them. Germline CDR1 is LNHNV and CDR2 is YYDKDF (reference sequence). The CDR3 has 14 residues.

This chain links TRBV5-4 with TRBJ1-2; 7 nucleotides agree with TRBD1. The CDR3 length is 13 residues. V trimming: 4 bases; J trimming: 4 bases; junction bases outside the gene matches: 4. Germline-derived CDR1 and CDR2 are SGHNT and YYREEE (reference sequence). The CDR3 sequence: CASSLTGTYGYTF. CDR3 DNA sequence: TGTGCCAGCAGCCTGACAGGGACCTATGGCTACACCTTC.

The CDR3 region has the DNA TGCGCCAGCAGTGAAATCGTGGGAGGGGAAGCTTTCTTT. Amino acid sequence: CASSEIVGGEAFF. V is TRBV10-1 and J is TRBJ1-1, with D hard to call. This CDR3 is 13 amino acids long. Germline assignment: CDR1 WNHNN and CDR2 SYGVQD (reference sequence). Trimming left V 3 bases short and J 8 bases short, with 13 bases between.

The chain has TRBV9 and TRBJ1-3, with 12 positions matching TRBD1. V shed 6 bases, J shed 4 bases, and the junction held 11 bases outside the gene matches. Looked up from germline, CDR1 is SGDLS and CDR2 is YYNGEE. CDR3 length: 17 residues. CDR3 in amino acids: CASTKEGQGAEGNTIYF. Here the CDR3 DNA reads TGTGCCAGCACCAAAGAGGGACAGGGGGCGGAAGGAAACACCATATATTTT.

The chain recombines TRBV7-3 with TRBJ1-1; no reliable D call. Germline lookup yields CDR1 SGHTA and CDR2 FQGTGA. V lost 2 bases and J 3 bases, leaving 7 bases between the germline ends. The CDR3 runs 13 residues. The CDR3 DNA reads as TGTGCCAGCAGCTTACGCGCCGACACTGAAGCTTTCTTT. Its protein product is CASSLRADTEAFF.

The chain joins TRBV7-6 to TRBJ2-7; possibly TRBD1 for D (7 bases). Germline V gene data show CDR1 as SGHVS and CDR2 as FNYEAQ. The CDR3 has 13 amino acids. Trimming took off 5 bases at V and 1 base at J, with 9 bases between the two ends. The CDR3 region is CASSQGGSYEQYV. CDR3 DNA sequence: TGTGCCAGCAGCCAGGGGGGTTCCTACGAGCAGTACGTC.

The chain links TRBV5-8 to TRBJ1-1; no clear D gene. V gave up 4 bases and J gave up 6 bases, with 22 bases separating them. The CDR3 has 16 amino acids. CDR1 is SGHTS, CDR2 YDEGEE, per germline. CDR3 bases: TGTGCCAGCAGCCTCATAATCCAAAGCTCCAACGCTGAAGCTTTCTTT. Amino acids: CASSLIIQSSNAEAFF.

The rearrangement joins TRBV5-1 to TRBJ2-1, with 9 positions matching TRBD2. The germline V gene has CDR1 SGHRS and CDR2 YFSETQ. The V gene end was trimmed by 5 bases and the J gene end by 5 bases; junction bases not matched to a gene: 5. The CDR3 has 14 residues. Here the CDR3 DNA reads TGCGCCAGCAGAGGTAGCGGGGGTAACAATGAGCAGTTCTTC. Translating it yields CASRGSGGNNEQFF.

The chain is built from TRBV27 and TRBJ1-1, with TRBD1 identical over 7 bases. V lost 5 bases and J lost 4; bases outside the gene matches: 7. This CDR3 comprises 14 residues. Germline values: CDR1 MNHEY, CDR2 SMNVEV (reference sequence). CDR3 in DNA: TGTGCCAGCAGTCCGGGACAGTACGGCACTGAAGCTTTCTTT. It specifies CASSPGQYGTEAFF.

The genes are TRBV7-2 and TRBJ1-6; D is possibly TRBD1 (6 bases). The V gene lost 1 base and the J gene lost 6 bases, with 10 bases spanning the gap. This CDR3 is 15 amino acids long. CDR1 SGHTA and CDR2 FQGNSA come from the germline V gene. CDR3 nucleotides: TGTGCCAGCAGCTTAGGAGGACAGCTTAATTCACCCCTCCACTTT. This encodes CASSLGGQLNSPLHF.

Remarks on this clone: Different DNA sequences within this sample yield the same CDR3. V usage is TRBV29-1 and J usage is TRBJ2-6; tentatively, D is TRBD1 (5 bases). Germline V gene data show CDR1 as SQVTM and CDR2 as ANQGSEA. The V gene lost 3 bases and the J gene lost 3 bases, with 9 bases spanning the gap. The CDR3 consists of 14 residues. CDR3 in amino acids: CSVDDSSGANVLTF. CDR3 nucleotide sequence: TGCAGCGTTGATGACAGCAGTGGGGCCAACGTCCTGACTTTC.

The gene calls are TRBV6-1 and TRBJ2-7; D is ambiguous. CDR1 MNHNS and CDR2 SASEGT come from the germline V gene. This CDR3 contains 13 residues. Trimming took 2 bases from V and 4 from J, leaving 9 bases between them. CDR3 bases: TGTGCCAGCAGTGAACAATCCGGGTACGAGCAGTACGTC. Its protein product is CASSEQSGYEQYV.

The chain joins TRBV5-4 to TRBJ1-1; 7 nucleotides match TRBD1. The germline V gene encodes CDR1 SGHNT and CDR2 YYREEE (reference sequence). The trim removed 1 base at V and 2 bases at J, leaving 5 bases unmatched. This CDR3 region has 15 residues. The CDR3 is CASSLNRGVNTEAFF. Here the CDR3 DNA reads TGTGCCAGCAGCTTGAACAGGGGTGTAAACACTGAAGCTTTCTTT.

CDR3 protein: CASSLEEGNYGYTF. The CDR3 DNA reads TGTGCCAGCAGCTTAGAGGAGGGGAACTATGGCTACACCTTC. This chain uses TRBV7-8 with TRBJ1-2, with a possible D match to TRBD1 (5 bases). Germline V gene data show CDR1 as SGHVS and CDR2 as FQNEAQ. Trimming shortened V by 1 base and J by 2 bases, and 8 bases separated the two germline ends. The CDR3 spans 14 residues.

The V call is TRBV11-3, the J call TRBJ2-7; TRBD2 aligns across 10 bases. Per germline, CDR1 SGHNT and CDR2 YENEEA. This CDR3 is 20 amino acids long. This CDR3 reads CASSLESEVLGTSDSYEQYV. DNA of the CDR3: TGTGCCAGCAGCCTAGAAAGTGAGGTCTTGGGGACTAGCGACTCCTACGAGCAGTACGTC.

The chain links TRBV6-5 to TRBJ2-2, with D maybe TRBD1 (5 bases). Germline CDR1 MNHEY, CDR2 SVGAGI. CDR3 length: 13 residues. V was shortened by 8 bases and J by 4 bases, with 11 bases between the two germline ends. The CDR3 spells CASSRQGTGELFF. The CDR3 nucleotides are TGTGCCAGCTCCCGGCAGGGCACCGGGGAGCTGTTTTTT.

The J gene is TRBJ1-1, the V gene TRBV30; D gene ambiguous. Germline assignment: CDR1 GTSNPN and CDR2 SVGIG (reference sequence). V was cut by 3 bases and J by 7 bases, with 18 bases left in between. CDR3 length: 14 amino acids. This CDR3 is CAWRGADYFDEAFF. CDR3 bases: TGTGCCTGGAGAGGCGCGGACTATTTTGATGAAGCTTTCTTT.

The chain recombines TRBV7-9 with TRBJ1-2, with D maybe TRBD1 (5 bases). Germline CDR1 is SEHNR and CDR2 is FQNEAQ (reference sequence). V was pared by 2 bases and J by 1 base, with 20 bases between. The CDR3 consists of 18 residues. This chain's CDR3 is CASSLPVTGGPLNYGYTF. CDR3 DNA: TGTGCCAGCAGCTTACCAGTTACCGGGGGACCTCTTAACTATGGCTACACCTTC.